Below, 28 T cell receptor beta chains from the same sample are listed, as sequenced in a study of CD8 T cells in ankylosing spondylitis. Study conclusions and caveats: One TCR beta motif, made up of under ten highly homologous variants, appeared characteristic of ankylosing spondylitis blood.

TCRdb called the 5' RACE reads again in MiXCR, with one record for every CDR3 protein. The table lists 470,000 or so distinct CDR3 sequences, 25% to 30% of them singletons. Their recognized antigens are unknown. Sequenced input: blood, either unsorted or a sorted T cell fraction (not recorded which). Source of these receptors: a male donor with ankylosing spondylitis.

The gene calls are TRBV5-6 and TRBJ2-1; maybe TRBD2 (7 bases). V lost 3 bases and J 3 bases, leaving 22 bases between the germline ends. This CDR3 comprises 18 residues. CDR1 is SGHDT, CDR2 YYEEEE, per germline. CDR3 DNA: TGTGCCAGCAGCTACACACCCACCCTAGGGGGGGACTACAATGAGCAGTTCTTC. Its protein is CASSYTPTLGGDYNEQFF.

The rearrangement uses TRBV11-2 and TRBJ2-3; D is ambiguous. The V end lost 1 base, the J end lost 5 bases, and 13 bases lay between the germline ends. Germline assignment: CDR1 SGHAT and CDR2 FQNNGV. CDR3 length: 15 amino acids. The CDR3 nucleotides are TGTGCCAGCAGCTTAGTGGCAGGTCAGATAGATACGCAGTATTTT. It yields the protein CASSLVAGQIDTQYF. Full variable domain (rest looked up from reference TRBV11-2 and TRBJ2-3): EAGVAQSPRYKIIEKRQSVAFWCNPISGHATLYWYQQILGQGPKLLIQFQNNGVVDDSQLPKDRFSAERLKGVDSTLKIQPAKLEDSAVYLCASSLVAGQIDTQYFGPGTRLTVL.

The chain employs TRBV6-1 and TRBJ2-3; TRBD2 matches at 10 bases. V dropped 4 bases and J dropped 0; count of bases not matched to a gene: 4. CDR3 length: 16 amino acids. CDR1 and CDR2 from the germline V gene are MNHNS and SASEGT. CDR3 sequence reads: CASSVGAGGSTDTQYF. Written as DNA, the CDR3 is TGTGCCAGCAGTGTAGGAGCGGGAGGGAGCACAGATACGCAGTATTTT.

This chain connects TRBV12-3 or TRBV12-4 to TRBJ1-4; D call uncertain. Deletions cut 1 base from V and 4 bases from J, with 10 bases between. CDR3 length equals 15 residues. The chain's CDR3 is CASSLDPAYNEKLFF. DNA of the CDR3: TGTGCCAGCAGTTTAGACCCGGCTTATAATGAAAAACTGTTTTTT.

The chain combines TRBV2 with TRBJ2-1, with 14 bases aligning to TRBD2. V lost 8 bases, J lost 2 bases, and 11 bases stayed unmatched. The CDR3 extends over 18 amino acids. Germline values: CDR1 SNHLY, CDR2 FYNNEI. DNA for the CDR3: TGTGCCAGCGTTAGCCTCGGGACTAGCGGGAGACCCTACAATGAGCAGTTCTTC. It yields the protein CASVSLGTSGRPYNEQFF.

This chain connects TRBV30 to TRBJ2-7, with a possible D match to TRBD1 (5 bases). V was pared by 2 bases and J by 5 bases, with 16 bases between. The CDR3 is 14 amino acids. The germline gives CDR1 GTSNPN, CDR2 SVGIG (reference sequence). CDR3 sequence: CAWSFFRRVNEQYF. As DNA, the CDR3 is TGTGCCTGGAGTTTCTTCCGCAGGGTCAACGAGCAGTACTTC.

The V call is TRBV7-2, the J call TRBJ2-1, with a tentative D call TRBD2 (5 bases). V dropped 5 bases and J dropped 10 bases, with 15 bases sitting between them. The CDR3 totals 13 residues. The germline CDR1 and CDR2 sequences are SGHTA and FQGNSA. The CDR3 region has the DNA TGTGCCAGCAGCCCAGAGGGATCGAGGGAGCAGTTCTTC. Translation: CASSPEGSREQFF.

The V and J genes are TRBV9 and TRBJ2-3, with 9 bases fitting TRBD2. The CDR3 consists of 15 residues. V shed 1 base and J 4 bases; nucleotides not matched to a gene: 4. The germline CDR1 and CDR2 sequences are SGDLS and YYNGEE. The CDR3 is CASSVISGSSDTQYF. The CDR3 DNA is TGTGCCAGCAGCGTAATTAGCGGGAGCTCAGATACGCAGTATTTT.

The chain employs TRBV5-1 and TRBJ2-2; D gene ambiguous. The CDR3 totals 14 residues. V was clipped by 4 bases and J by 1 base, with 8 bases between them. Germline V CDR1 and CDR2: SGHRS, YFSETQ. CDR3 loop: CASSPEGNTGELFF. DNA of the CDR3: TGCGCCAGCAGCCCCGAAGGGAACACCGGGGAGCTGTTTTTT.

This clonotype was counted many times. This sequence joins TRBV12-3 or TRBV12-4 and TRBJ2-1, with TRBD2 matching 10 bases. This CDR3 region has 14 residues. J lost 10 bases, V lost 5 bases, and 8 bases had no gene match. CDR3 bases: TGTGCCAGCAGTGAGGCTAGCGGGAGACGAGAGCAGTTCTTC. It is translated as CASSEASGRREQFF.

The chain uses TRBV19 and TRBJ1-1; the match to TRBD1 covers 9 bases. V lost 10 bases and J lost 4; bases outside the gene matches: 7. In germline, CDR1 is LNHDA, CDR2 SQIVND (reference sequence). The CDR3 length is 13 residues. The DNA of the CDR3 is TGTGCCACATCCTGGGACAGGGCCACTGAAGCTTTCTTT. Translated, it gives CATSWDRATEAFF.

The CDR3 DNA sequence: TGCAGCGTCGACGAGACGTACAATGAGCAGTTCTTC. Its protein product is CSVDETYNEQFF. V usage is TRBV29-1 and J usage is TRBJ2-1; D remains unclear. V lost 6 bases and J lost 4, with 10 bases in between. The CDR3 totals 12 residues. Germline V CDR1 and CDR2: SQVTM, ANQGSEA.

V and J are TRBV24-1 and TRBJ2-2; D is unclear. The CDR3 totals 16 residues. Germline CDR1 KGHDR, CDR2 SFDVKD. Trimming removed 1 base from V and 5 bases from J, with 13 bases in between. CDR3 sequence reads: CATSDLSARRTGELFF. CDR3 coding DNA: TGTGCCACCAGTGATTTATCAGCTAGGAGAACCGGGGAGCTGTTTTTT.

Only a few counts were recorded for this clonotype. The chain combines TRBV30 with TRBJ2-5; possibly TRBD1 for D (6 bases). From germline, CDR1 is GTSNPN and CDR2 SVGIG (reference sequence). The CDR3 sequence is 13 residues long. The ends were cut back, 3 bases at V and 2 bases at J, with 10 bases in the middle. CDR3 coding DNA: TGTGCCTGGAGCCAGGGGATACAAGAGACCCAGTACTTC. As protein: CAWSQGIQETQYF.

This rearrangement joins TRBV4-1 to TRBJ1-2; D possibly corresponds to TRBD1 (5 bases). CDR1 and CDR2 from the germline V gene are MGHRA and YSYEKL. This CDR3 comprises 17 residues. The V end was cut by 0 bases, the J end by 4 bases, with 18 bases between. CDR3 in DNA: TGCGCCAGCAGCCAAGATTACGGACACCAAAATTTCTATGGCTACACCTTC. Translating it yields CASSQDYGHQNFYGYTF.

This clonotype was observed a few times. This chain uses TRBV12-3 or TRBV12-4 with TRBJ1-5; D not resolved. Between the trimmed V and J ends, which lost 7 bases and 5 bases, there was a span of 15 bases. The CDR3 has 14 amino acids. The CDR3 DNA reads TGTGCCAGCACCGACGACACCCGCGATCAGCCCCAGCATTTT. Translated, it gives CASTDDTRDQPQHF.

The chain is built from TRBV20-1 and TRBJ1-5, with D maybe TRBD1 (6 bases). The V end lost 5 bases, the J end lost 4 bases, and 12 bases lay between the germline ends. CDR1 is DFQATT, CDR2 SNEGSKA, per germline (reference sequence). This CDR3 has 13 amino acids. Here the CDR3 DNA reads TGCAGTGCTGGGGGGGCGGGGAATCAGCCCCAGCATTTT. As protein: CSAGGAGNQPQHF.

The chain uses TRBV12-3 or TRBV12-4 and TRBJ2-1, with 9 bases matching TRBD2. The CDR3 is 14 amino acids. The ends lost 5 bases at V and 8 bases at J; junction bases unmatched: 7. The CDR3: CASSALAGVYEQFF. DNA for the CDR3: TGTGCCAGCAGTGCCTTAGCGGGGGTCTATGAGCAGTTCTTC.

This clonotype has only a few counts. This rearrangement joins TRBV24-1 to TRBJ2-6, with 9 bases lining up with TRBD1. V shed 5 bases, J shed 2 bases, and the junction held 3 bases outside the gene matches. CDR1 is KGHDR and CDR2 is SFDVKD in the germline V gene. This CDR3 has 16 residues. CDR3 protein: CATSAGQGAGANVLTF. The DNA of the CDR3 is TGTGCCACCAGTGCGGGACAGGGAGCTGGGGCCAACGTCCTGACTTTC.

This clonotype occurred a few times. The V call is TRBV5-6, the J call TRBJ2-7; D is possibly TRBD1 or TRBD2 (6 bases each). V was cut by 4 bases and J by 3 bases, with 17 bases left in between. Germline V CDR1 and CDR2: SGHDT, YYEEEE. This CDR3 is built from 15 residues. CDR3: CASSPVGGRDYEQYV. The CDR3 bases are TGTGCCAGCAGCCCCGTGGGGGGCAGGGACTACGAGCAGTACGTC.

Ten or more counts support this clonotype. The rearrangement links TRBV5-1 to TRBJ2-1; perhaps TRBD2 as D (6 bases). The CDR3 loop spans 16 amino acids. Trimming left V 3 bases short and J 2 bases short, with 15 bases between. Germline assignment: CDR1 SGHRS and CDR2 YFSETQ. CDR3 in amino acids: CASSWREPKAYNEQFF. The CDR3, as DNA: TGCGCCAGCAGCTGGAGGGAGCCAAAGGCCTACAATGAGCAGTTCTTC.

This clonotype appeared a few times. This chain connects TRBV20-1 to TRBJ2-1, with D unresolved. Trimming took off 2 bases at V and 2 bases at J, with 10 bases between the two ends. CDR1 and CDR2 (germline): DFQATT, SNEGSKA (reference sequence). The CDR3 length is 14 residues. The CDR3 loop reads CSARPGPTYNEQFF. CDR3 bases: TGCAGTGCTAGACCGGGTCCAACCTACAATGAGCAGTTCTTC.

The chain joins TRBV6-5 to TRBJ2-5, with D uncertain. Trimming took 4 bases from V and 4 from J, leaving 16 bases between them. The CDR3 sequence is 15 residues long. Germline-derived CDR1 and CDR2 are MNHEY and SVGAGI. The CDR3 bases are TGTGCCAGCAGTTCCGGGTCTCTAATCAGAGAGACCCAGTACTTC. Protein: CASSSGSLIRETQYF.

This rearrangement joins TRBV20-1 to TRBJ2-7; 9 bases match TRBD2. This CDR3 has 15 amino acids. The germline gives CDR1 DFQATT, CDR2 SNEGSKA (reference sequence). Germline trimming cut 5 bases from V and 6 bases from J; bases unmatched to any gene: 14. CDR3 sequence (DNA): TGCAGTGCTCCCCTCGGGATAGCGGGAGAAGGCGAGCAGTACTTC. It codes for CSAPLGIAGEGEQYF.

The chain links TRBV6-1 to TRBJ2-5; D is perhaps TRBD1 or TRBD2 (5 bases each). Trimming stripped 7 bases from V and 4 bases from J, with 19 bases between. The CDR3 extends over 15 amino acids. Germline-derived CDR1 and CDR2 are MNHNS and SASEGT. The CDR3 protein is CASTSSPWGGETQYF. CDR3 sequence (DNA): TGTGCCAGCACTAGCTCTCCGTGGGGCGGAGAGACCCAGTACTTC.

The rearrangement links TRBV12-3 or TRBV12-4 to TRBJ2-3; 9 bases match TRBD2. The CDR3 contains 15 residues. After removal of 7 bases from V and 4 bases from J, the junction contained 9 bases not matched to a gene. The CDR3 is CASTLSSGSPDTQYF. CDR3 nucleotides: TGTGCCAGCACCTTGAGTAGCGGGAGCCCAGATACGCAGTATTTT.

This clonotype was recorded only once. This chain uses TRBV6-1 with TRBJ2-7; possible D gene TRBD1, 6 bases. The CDR3 has 13 residues. Trimming removed 6 bases from V and 3 bases from J, with 12 bases in between. The V gene's germline CDR1 is MNHNS and CDR2 SASEGT. Here the CDR3 reads CASRSTGSYEQYV. CDR3 sequence (DNA): TGTGCCAGCAGGAGCACAGGGAGCTACGAGCAGTACGTC.

This clonotype has just a few counts. V and J are TRBV2 and TRBJ2-1; D remains ambiguous. The CDR3 is made up of 11 amino acids. Trimming removed 5 bases at V and 7 bases at J, with 6 bases between. The germline V gene encodes CDR1 SNHLY and CDR2 FYNNEI. Here the CDR3 reads CASSYENEQFF. For the CDR3, the DNA is TGTGCCAGCAGTTACGAGAATGAGCAGTTCTTC.